This T cell receptor beta chain was profiled in a study of PD-1 blockade in classical Hodgkin lymphoma. About the research overall: Every 2 weeks, patients had 3 mg/kg nivolumab intravenously.

Comment on this clone: The antigen remains unidentified.

Assay: immunoSEQ multiplex PCR; the TCRdb copy retains only in-frame clones and omits some. Of some 100,000 clones detected, around 90% appear once; the ten largest clones hold less than 3.5%. This CDR3 comprises 11 residues. Trimming took 4 bases from V and 9 from J, leaving 10 bases between them. Germline CDR1 SEHNR, CDR2 FQNEAQ (reference sequence). Study findings and constraints: Exclusion removed patients who began nivolumab under 1 year after ASCT. With CD4+ cells, TCR diversity rose significantly by C4D1, but not with CD8+ cells. Newly diagnosed patients had baseline TCR diversity that was reportedly lower than that of healthy donors.

Each and every patient relapsed after autologous stem cell transplantation, and patients got differing brentuximab vedotin exposure. Sequenced here: peripheral blood mononuclear cells (PBMCs), sampled at baseline. V is TRBV7-9 and J is TRBJ2-7; D is unresolved. This TCR was sampled from a human donor with classical Hodgkin lymphoma. This CDR3 is CASSSPLGQYF. CDR3 nucleotide sequence: TGTGCCAGCAGCTCCCCTCTGGGGCAGTACTTC. The variable domain in full, with the rest retrieved from reference TRBV7-9 and TRBJ2-7, is DTGVSQNPRHKITKRGQNVTFRCDPISEHNRLYWYRQTLGQGPEFLTYFQNEAQLEKSRLLSDRFSAERPKGSFSTLEIQRTEQGDSAMYLCASSSPLGQYFGPGTRLTVT.